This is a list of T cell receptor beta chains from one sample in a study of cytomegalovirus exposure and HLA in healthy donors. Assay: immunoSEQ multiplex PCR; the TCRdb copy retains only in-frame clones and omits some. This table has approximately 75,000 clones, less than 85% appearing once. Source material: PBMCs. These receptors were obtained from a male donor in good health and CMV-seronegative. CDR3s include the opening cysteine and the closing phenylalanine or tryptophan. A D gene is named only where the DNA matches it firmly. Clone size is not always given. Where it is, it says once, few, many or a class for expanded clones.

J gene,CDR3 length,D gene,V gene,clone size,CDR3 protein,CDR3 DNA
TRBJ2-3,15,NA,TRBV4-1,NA,CASSRLNAPEDTQYF,TGCGCCAGCAGCCGACTCAACGCGCCGGAAGATACGCAGTATTTT
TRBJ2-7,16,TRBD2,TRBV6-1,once,CASSEVMAGGSYEQYF,TGTGCCAGCAGTGAGGTTATGGCGGGAGGGTCCTACGAGCAGTACTTC
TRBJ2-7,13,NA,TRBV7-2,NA,CASSSSEYYEQYF,TGTGCCAGCAGCTCCTCTGAGTATTACGAGCAGTACTTC
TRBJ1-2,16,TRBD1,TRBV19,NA,CASSTRTGTANYGYPF,TGTGCCAGTAGTACCCGGACAGGGACGGCTAACTATGGCTACCCCTTC
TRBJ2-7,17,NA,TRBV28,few,CASSPALSRGNSYEQYF,TGTGCCAGCAGTCCCGCCCTAAGCCGCGGGAACTCCTACGAGCAGTACTTC
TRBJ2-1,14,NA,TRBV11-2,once,CASSSTQTARSTFF,TGTGCCAGCAGCTCTACCCAAACTGCACGGAGTACGTTCTTC
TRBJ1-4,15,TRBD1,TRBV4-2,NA,CASSLRTGVYEKLFF,TGTGCCAGCAGCCTTCGGACAGGGGTTTATGAAAAACTGTTTTTT
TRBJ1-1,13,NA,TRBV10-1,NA,CASSEGENTEAFF,TGCGCCAGCAGTGAGGGAGAAAACACTGAAGCTTTCTTT
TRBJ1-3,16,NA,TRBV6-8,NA,CASSSSLGPSGNTIYF,TGTGCCAGCAGTTCCTCGCTGGGCCCCTCTGGAAACACCATATATTTT
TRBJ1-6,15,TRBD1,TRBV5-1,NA,CASSVQGVGNSPLHF,TGCGCCAGCAGCGTCCAGGGGGTAGGGAATTCACCCCTCCACTTT
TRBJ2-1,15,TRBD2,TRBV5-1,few,CASSLEASGSCEQFF,TGCGCCAGCAGCCTGGAGGCTAGCGGGAGTTGTGAGCAGTTCTTC
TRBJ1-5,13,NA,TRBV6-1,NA,CASSPVSSQPQHF,TGTGCCAGCAGTCCCGTCAGTTCTCAGCCCCAGCATTTT
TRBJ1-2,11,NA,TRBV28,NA,CAIIGGYGYTF,TGTGCCATAATTGGAGGTTATGGCTACACCTTC
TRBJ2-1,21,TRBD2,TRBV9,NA,CASSVSLAGGYQTRSDNEQFF,TGTGCCAGCAGCGTGAGCTTAGCGGGAGGGTACCAAACCCGGTCCGACAATGAGCAGTTCTTC
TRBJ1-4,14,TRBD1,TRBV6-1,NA,CASSVTGPAEKLFF,TGTGCCAGCAGTGTGACAGGGCCGGCCGAAAAACTGTTTTTT
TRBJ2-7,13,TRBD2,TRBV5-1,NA,CASSGRAGYEQYF,TGCGCCAGTAGCGGGAGGGCCGGGTACGAGCAGTACTTC
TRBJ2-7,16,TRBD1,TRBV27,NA,CASSLIGTGARGEQYF,TGTGCCAGCAGTTTAATTGGGACAGGGGCCCGAGGGGAGCAGTACTTC
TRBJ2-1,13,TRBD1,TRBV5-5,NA,CASSRDSLNEQFF,TGTGCCAGCAGCCGGGACAGTCTCAATGAGCAGTTCTTC
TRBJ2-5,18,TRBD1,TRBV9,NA,CASSTSGLGQELQETQYF,TGTGCCAGCAGCACAAGCGGTTTGGGACAGGAACTTCAAGAGACCCAGTACTTC